These 31 T cell receptor beta chains originate from one sample sequenced in a study of neoadjuvant anti-PD-1 for oral cavity cancer. TCRdb's copy holds only in-frame clones and misses some; the assay was immunoSEQ multiplex PCR. The sample includes around 16,000 clones, approximately 71% of them seen just once. This specimen was PBMCs, taken before nivolumab (anti-PD-1) treatment. The receptors shown here come from a person aged 35-79 years with oral cavity squamous cell carcinoma.

The rearrangement joins TRBV30 to TRBJ1-3; D is unresolved. Trimming pared 0 bases from V and 0 bases from J, leaving 12 bases between. The CDR3 spans 16 residues. Germline V gives CDR1 GTSNPN, CDR2 SVGIG (reference sequence). The DNA for the CDR3 is TGTGCCTGGAGTGTAGGAAGGCTTAGCTCTGGAAACACCATATATTTT. Translated, it gives CAWSVGRLSSGNTIYF.

The chain couples TRBV6-5 to TRBJ2-2; D not resolved. CDR1 MNHEY and CDR2 SVGAGI come from the germline V gene. The CDR3 extends over 14 amino acids. The V and J ends lost 0 bases and 0 bases respectively, with 2 bases between them. CDR3 residues: CASSYSPNTGELFF. As DNA, the CDR3 is TGTGCCAGCAGTTACTCCCCGAACACCGGGGAGCTGTTTTTT.

The chain has TRBV4-2 and TRBJ1-2, with D hard to call. The V end lost 2 bases, the J end lost 5 bases, and 21 bases lay between the germline ends. Germline V lookup: CDR1 LGHNA, CDR2 YNFKEQ. CDR3 length: 17 residues. CDR3 nucleotides: TGTGCCAGCAGCCAATTCGACCTTTCGAAGCTGGGGTATGGCTACACCTTC. This encodes CASSQFDLSKLGYGYTF.

The chain is built from TRBV10-3 and TRBJ2-5; D remains unclear. Germline CDR1 reads ENHRY; CDR2 reads SYGVKD. CDR3 length: 14 residues. V was pared by 3 bases and J by 5 bases, with 13 bases between. In DNA, the CDR3 is TGTGCCATCAGTGACCCGGCCCTCGGGGAGACCCAGTACTTC. Its protein is CAISDPALGETQYF.

The rearrangement uses TRBV5-8 and TRBJ1-5; no definite D call. The CDR3 consists of 16 residues. Deletions cut 4 bases from V and 5 bases from J, with 19 bases between. Germline assignment: CDR1 SGHTS and CDR2 YDEGEE. CDR3 DNA sequence: TGTGCCAGCAGCCGGGTCACTAGTTCTAAATATCAGCCCCAGCATTTT. Translated, it gives CASSRVTSSKYQPQHF.

The V and J genes are TRBV19 and TRBJ2-1, with 8 nucleotides matching TRBD2. CDR3 length: 13 amino acids. Looked up from germline, CDR1 is LNHDA and CDR2 is SQIVND (reference sequence). With V trimmed by 9 bases and J by 7 bases, 8 bases remained unmatched. The CDR3 DNA reads TGTGCCAGGAAACCGGGACTAGAGAATGAGCAGTTCTTC. Amino acids: CARKPGLENEQFF.

V is TRBV7-2 and J is TRBJ2-7; D is possibly TRBD1 (7 bases). The CDR3 is 16 amino acids. CDR1 and CDR2 (germline): SGHTA, FQGNSA. Trimming stripped 5 bases from V and 2 bases from J, with 19 bases between. CDR3 protein: CASSPWGDSPTYEQYF. The CDR3 coding sequence is TGTGCCAGCAGCCCGTGGGGGGACAGTCCCACCTACGAGCAGTACTTC.

The gene calls are TRBV27 and TRBJ1-2; no clear D. V lost 3 bases to trimming and J lost 2 bases, with 19 bases between them. CDR3 length: 17 residues. CDR1 MNHEY and CDR2 SMNVEV come from the germline V gene (reference sequence). For the CDR3, the DNA is TGTGCCAGCAGTTTCTCGACGAAACCAGAGAGAAACTATGGCTACACCTTC. Translation gives CASSFSTKPERNYGYTF.

The genes are TRBV7-6 and TRBJ1-1; 10 nucleotides line up with TRBD1. The CDR3 is 18 residues long. After removal of 5 bases from V and 1 base from J, the junction contained 13 bases not matched to a gene. CDR1 SGHVS and CDR2 FNYEAQ come from the germline V gene. The CDR3 DNA reads as TGTGCCAGCAGCCAACGACCGGGACAGGGGATTTCGAACACTGAAGCTTTCTTT. Protein product: CASSQRPGQGISNTEAFF.

J is TRBJ2-1 and V is TRBV6-5, with 11 positions matching TRBD1. V dropped 6 bases and J dropped 3; count of bases not matched to a gene: 4. Germline V lookup: CDR1 MNHEY, CDR2 SVGAGI. This CDR3 has 15 amino acids. The CDR3 sequence is CASSRGQGGYNEQFF. The CDR3 nucleotides are TGTGCCAGCAGCCGGGGACAGGGGGGCTACAATGAGCAGTTCTTC.

The chain joins TRBV6-5 to TRBJ2-1; D is possibly TRBD1 or TRBD2 (5 bases each). In germline, CDR1 is MNHEY, CDR2 SVGAGI. Trimming stripped 0 bases from V and 2 bases from J, with 11 bases between. The CDR3 spans 16 residues. For the CDR3, the DNA is TGTGCCAGCAGTTACTCACGGGGCCTCCCCTACAATGAGCAGTTCTTC. Translating gives CASSYSRGLPYNEQFF.

The count of this clone is one. V is TRBV12-2 and J is TRBJ2-1; TRBD2 reflects the table's D call only, with no check against the DNA. TRBV12-2 is a documented pseudogene. This CDR3 contains 19 residues. CDR3 amino acids: CASRLAFRGGGSSYNEQFF. The CDR3 DNA follows: TGTGCAAGTCGCTTAGCGTTTCGCGGGGGGGGATCTTCCTACAATGAGCAGTTCTTC.

The gene calls are TRBV28 and TRBJ1-4, with D perhaps matching TRBD1 (6 bases). The CDR3 covers 14 residues. Deletions cut 5 bases from V and 4 bases from J, with 11 bases between. In germline, CDR1 is MDHEN, CDR2 SYDVKM. The CDR3: CASSPQGINEKLFF. The CDR3 DNA follows: TGTGCCAGCAGTCCACAGGGTATTAATGAAAAACTGTTTTTT.

This clone was seen only a few times. The genes are TRBV30 and TRBJ1-5, with a weak D call TRBD1 (5 bases). This CDR3 comprises 16 residues. Trimming removed 2 bases from V and 4 bases from J, with 18 bases in between. Germline CDR1 reads GTSNPN; CDR2 reads SVGIG (reference sequence). DNA of the CDR3: TGTGCCTGGAGTAACGGGGGGTCACCCCCTAATCAGCCCCAGCATTTT. Its protein is CAWSNGGSPPNQPQHF.

This clone was counted once. The gene calls are TRBV6-5 and TRBJ2-5, with TRBD1 matching 8 bases. The V gene end was trimmed by 5 bases and the J gene end by 7 bases; junction bases not matched to a gene: 12. Germline V gene data show CDR1 as MNHEY and CDR2 as SVGAGI. The CDR3 extends over 15 amino acids. CDR3 residues: CASSPPPGQAGTQYF. CDR3 coding DNA: TGTGCCAGCAGTCCGCCCCCGGGACAGGCGGGGACCCAGTACTTC.

Comments on this clone: No DNA is shown, since the ends of the CDR3 on it are uncertain; the CDR3 is the one TCRdb lists. V usage is TRBV6-5 and J usage is TRBJ2-2; no DNA check was done on the table's D call, TRBD1. CDR1 is MNHEY, CDR2 SVGAGI, per germline. The CDR3 length equals 12 residues, ends included. CDR3 residues: CATGLRFGELFF.

This sequence joins TRBV7-3 and TRBJ2-3; no clear D gene. Germline CDR1 reads SGHTA; CDR2 reads FQGTGA. The CDR3 runs 13 residues. V lost 5 bases and J lost 2, with 8 bases in between. The CDR3 region is CASSPHTTDTQYF. The CDR3 DNA reads as TGTGCCAGCAGCCCCCACACCACAGATACGCAGTATTTT.

This chain joins TRBV11-2 and TRBJ2-2, with a possible D match to TRBD2 (6 bases). The CDR3 runs 15 residues. Germline CDR1 and CDR2: SGHAT and FQNNGV. This CDR3 is CAANYGASDTGELFF. CDR3 sequence (DNA): TGTGCAGCTAACTACGGGGCTAGCGACACCGGGGAGCTGTTTTTT.

This chain links TRBV6-5 with TRBJ1-5, with a possible D match to TRBD1 (6 bases). V was pared by 5 bases and J by 5 bases, with 13 bases between. CDR1 and CDR2 (germline): MNHEY, SVGAGI. This CDR3 region has 14 residues. In nucleotides, the CDR3 is TGTGCCAGCAGTGCCTCGACAGGTTATCAGCCCCAGCATTTT. This codes for CASSASTGYQPQHF.

The count of this clone is one. The chain links TRBV11-2 to TRBJ2-1; TRBD2 agrees at 8 bases. The CDR3 consists of 15 residues. Trimming removed 5 bases from V and 9 bases from J; junction bases left unmatched: 12. Germline CDR1 is SGHAT and CDR2 is FQNNGV. In nucleotides, the CDR3 is TGTGCCAGCAGCCCGGTCGGGACTAGTACGACTGAGCAGTTCTTC. Protein product: CASSPVGTSTTEQFF.

In this sample, this clone turned up a few times. The rearrangement joins TRBV2 to TRBJ1-2, with a possible D match to TRBD1 (5 bases). Trimming removed 4 bases from V and 0 bases from J, with 12 bases in between. This CDR3 is 15 amino acids long. Germline V gene sequence: CDR1 SNHLY, CDR2 FYNNEI. CDR3 residues: CASSVLQASNYGYTF. CDR3 nucleotides: TGTGCCAGCAGTGTGTTACAGGCCTCTAACTATGGCTACACCTTC.

This clone has a single count. V gene TRBV2 combines with J gene TRBJ1-6; TRBD1 might be the D (6 bases). Germline V gene data show CDR1 as SNHLY and CDR2 as FYNNEI. Between the trimmed V and J ends, which lost 5 bases and 5 bases, there was a span of 19 bases. The CDR3 spans 17 residues. The CDR3 region is CASSHPPTGGNNSPLHF. CDR3 DNA sequence: TGTGCCAGCAGTCACCCCCCGACAGGTGGTAATAATTCACCCCTCCACTTT.

This rearrangement joins TRBV5-4 to TRBJ2-7; TRBD2 aligns across 8 bases. The CDR3 has 15 amino acids. The V and J ends lost 3 bases and 7 bases, in that order; junction bases with no gene match: 12. Germline lookup yields CDR1 SGHNT and CDR2 YYREEE (reference sequence). The CDR3 sequence is CASSSGGSRAKEQYF. The CDR3 DNA sequence: TGTGCCAGCAGCTCGGGGGGGTCTCGGGCCAAGGAGCAGTACTTC.

This sequence joins TRBV10-3 and TRBJ2-7; TRBD2 is a possible D gene (6 bases). Germline values: CDR1 ENHRY, CDR2 SYGVKD. Trimming stripped 4 bases from V and 2 bases from J, with 12 bases between. The CDR3 totals 14 residues. The CDR3 sequence is CAISVGGEAYEQYF. CDR3 bases: TGTGCCATCAGTGTCGGAGGGGAAGCCTACGAGCAGTACTTC.

The V gene is TRBV5-1, the J gene TRBJ2-1; 15 bases fit TRBD2. This CDR3 contains 14 residues. Germline-derived CDR1 and CDR2 are SGHRS and YFSETQ. After removal of 4 bases from V and 9 bases from J, the junction contained 2 bases not matched to a gene. In DNA form, the CDR3 reads TGCGCCAGCAGCCCGGGACTAGCGGGAGGTGAGCAGTTCTTC. Its translation is CASSPGLAGGEQFF.

The V gene is TRBV25-1, the J gene TRBJ2-1, with a weak D call TRBD1 (5 bases). V shed 5 bases and J shed 1 base, with 6 bases lying between them. CDR1 and CDR2 (germline): MGHDK, SYGVNS. This CDR3 spans 13 amino acids. CDR3 residues: CASSRQSYNEQFF. The DNA of the CDR3 is TGTGCCAGCAGTCGACAGTCCTACAATGAGCAGTTCTTC.

The J gene is TRBJ2-2, the V gene TRBV27; possibly TRBD1 for D (7 bases). CDR1 and CDR2 (germline): MNHEY, SMNVEV (reference sequence). The V end lost 6 bases, the J end lost 6 bases, and 14 bases lay between the germline ends. The CDR3 has 14 amino acids. The CDR3 sequence is CASRPGQRAGELFF. DNA for the CDR3: TGTGCCAGCAGGCCGGGACAGCGGGCCGGGGAGCTGTTTTTT.

The rearrangement joins TRBV9 to TRBJ2-1; D is ambiguous. CDR1 and CDR2 (germline): SGDLS, YYNGEE. Trimming left V 0 bases short and J 8 bases short, with 15 bases between. The CDR3 has 15 amino acids. The CDR3 protein is CASSVGPARNDEQFF. CDR3 nucleotides: TGTGCCAGCAGCGTAGGCCCCGCCCGCAATGATGAGCAGTTCTTC. Filled out from reference TRBV9 and TRBJ2-1, the complete variable domain reads DSGVTQTPKHLITATGQRVTLRCSPRSGDLSVYWYQQSLDQGLQFLIQYYNGEERAKGNILERFSAQQFPDLHSELNLSSLELGDSALYFCASSVGPARNDEQFFGPGTRLTVL.

This sequence joins TRBV6-5 and TRBJ1-2, with 8 bases identical to TRBD1. Germline V lookup: CDR1 MNHEY, CDR2 SVGAGI. After removal of 6 bases from V and 0 bases from J, the junction contained 6 bases not matched to a gene. The CDR3 sequence is 15 residues long. The CDR3 coding sequence is TGTGCCAGCAGCCCCGGGACAGGAACTAACTATGGCTACACCTTC. Protein: CASSPGTGTNYGYTF.

The sample holds a few counts of this clone. V usage is TRBV5-1 and J usage is TRBJ1-2; D is possibly TRBD1 (6 bases). Germline V gives CDR1 SGHRS, CDR2 YFSETQ. V was pared by 0 bases and J by 0 bases, with 12 bases between. The CDR3 has 16 residues. This chain's CDR3 is CASSLAGGLTNYGYTF. The CDR3 DNA is TGCGCCAGCAGCTTGGCGGGGGGCCTTACTAACTATGGCTACACCTTC.

This rearrangement joins TRBV2 to TRBJ2-3; 12 bases are a match to TRBD2. The V gene end was trimmed by 2 bases and the J gene end by 0 bases; junction bases not matched to a gene: 9. Germline-derived CDR1 and CDR2 are SNHLY and FYNNEI. This CDR3 spans 19 amino acids. The CDR3, as DNA: TGTGCCAGCAGTGAAATGGGAACTAGCGGGAGGTCTAGCACAGATACGCAGTATTTT. It codes for CASSEMGTSGRSSTDTQYF.